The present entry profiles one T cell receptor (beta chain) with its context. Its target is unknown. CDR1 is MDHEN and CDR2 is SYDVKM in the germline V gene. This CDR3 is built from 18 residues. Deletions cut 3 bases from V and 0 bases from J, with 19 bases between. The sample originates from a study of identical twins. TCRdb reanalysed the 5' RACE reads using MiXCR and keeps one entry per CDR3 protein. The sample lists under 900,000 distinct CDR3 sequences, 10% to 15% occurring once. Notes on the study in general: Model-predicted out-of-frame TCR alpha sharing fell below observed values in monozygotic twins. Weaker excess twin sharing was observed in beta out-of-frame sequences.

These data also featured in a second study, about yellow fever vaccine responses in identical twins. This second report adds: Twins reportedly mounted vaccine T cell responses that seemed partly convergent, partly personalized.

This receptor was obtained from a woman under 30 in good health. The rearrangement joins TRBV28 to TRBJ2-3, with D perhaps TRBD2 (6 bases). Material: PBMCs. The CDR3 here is CASSFQAGSSPSTDTQYF. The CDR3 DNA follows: TGTGCCAGCAGTTTCCAGGCGGGGTCCTCCCCTAGCACAGATACGCAGTATTTT.